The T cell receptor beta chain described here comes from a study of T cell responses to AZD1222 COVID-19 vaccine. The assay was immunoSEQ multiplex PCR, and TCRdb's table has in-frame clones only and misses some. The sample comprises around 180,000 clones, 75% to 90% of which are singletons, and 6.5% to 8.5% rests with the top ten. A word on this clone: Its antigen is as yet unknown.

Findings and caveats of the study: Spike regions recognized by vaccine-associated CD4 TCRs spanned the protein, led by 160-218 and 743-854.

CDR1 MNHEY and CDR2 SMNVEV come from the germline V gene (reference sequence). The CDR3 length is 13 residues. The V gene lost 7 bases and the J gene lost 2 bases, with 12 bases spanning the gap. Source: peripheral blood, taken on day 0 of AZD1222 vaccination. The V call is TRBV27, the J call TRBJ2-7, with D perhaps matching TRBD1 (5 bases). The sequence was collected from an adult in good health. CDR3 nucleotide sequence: TGTGCCAGCACCTCAGGGTTGACCTACGAGCAGTACTTC. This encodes CASTSGLTYEQYF.